This T cell receptor (beta chain) derives from a study of shared clonotypes between healthy human individuals. Study details: The cohort comprised two women and a few men. Their ages spanned 18 to 49 years.

This table comes from immunoSEQ multiplex PCR, and its TCRdb copy is limited to in-frame clones, with some not included. The table shows over a million clones, with more than 60% occurring only once. Trimming cost V 7 bases and J 3 bases, with 15 bases left between them. The CDR3 sequence is 15 residues long. The germline CDR1 and CDR2 sequences are SNHLY and FYNNEI. The sample was memory CD4+ T cells sorted from blood. Subset given: CD45RA-negative fraction. The V and J genes are TRBV2 and TRBJ2-2; unclear D gene. This TCR was recovered from a man younger than 30 in good health. CDR3 in DNA: TGTGCCAGCAAACTTGTGCCCCTCGACACCGGGGAGCTGTTTTTT. Translation gives CASKLVPLDTGELFF.